Sequencing of this T cell receptor (beta chain) was carried out in a study of T cells in Graves' hyperthyroidism and ophthalmopathy. Amplified regions were TCR beta CDR3 sequences from RNA transcripts. HTBI primers were employed in a first-round RT-PCR of the TCR CDR3. TCRdb used MiXCR to reprocess the multiplex PCR reads, holding one entry per CDR3 protein. The table includes under 800,000 distinct CDR3 sequences, less than 15% detected once. CDR1 and CDR2 from the germline V gene are MNHEY and SMNVEV (reference sequence). Trimming stripped 2 bases from V and 7 bases from J, with 11 bases between. The CDR3 spans 14 residues. In this sample, this clonotype turned up many times.

V is TRBV27 and J is TRBJ1-4; possible D gene TRBD1, 5 bases. This receptor was taken from a woman aged 18-29 years with Graves' hyperthyroidism. Material for sequencing was blood. CDR3 in amino acids: CASSLMDGGEKLFF. The CDR3 coding sequence is TGTGCCAGCAGTTTAATGGACGGGGGTGAAAAACTGTTTTTT.